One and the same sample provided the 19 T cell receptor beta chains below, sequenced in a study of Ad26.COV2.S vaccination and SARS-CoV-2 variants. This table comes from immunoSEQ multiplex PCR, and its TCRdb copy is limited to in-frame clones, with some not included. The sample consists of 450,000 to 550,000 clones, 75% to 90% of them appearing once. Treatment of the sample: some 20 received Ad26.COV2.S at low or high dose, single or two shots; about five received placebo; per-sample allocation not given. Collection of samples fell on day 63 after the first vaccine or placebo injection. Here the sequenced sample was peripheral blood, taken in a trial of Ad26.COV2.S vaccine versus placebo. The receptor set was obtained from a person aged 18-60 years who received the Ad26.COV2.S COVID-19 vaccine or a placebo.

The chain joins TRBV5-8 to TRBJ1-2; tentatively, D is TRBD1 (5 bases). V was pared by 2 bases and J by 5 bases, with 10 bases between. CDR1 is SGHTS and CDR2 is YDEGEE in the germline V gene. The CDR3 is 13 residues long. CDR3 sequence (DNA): TGTGCCAGCAGCTTTGGGGGTTATTATGGCTACACCTTC. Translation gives CASSFGGYYGYTF.

CDR3 sequence reads: CASSLAAGLTNYGYTF. In nucleotides, the CDR3 is TGTGCCAGCAGCTTAGCGGCAGGCCTAACTAACTATGGCTACACCTTC. The J gene is TRBJ1-2, the V gene TRBV7-2, with D hard to call. There are 16 residues in the CDR3. V was trimmed by 0 bases and J by 0 bases, leaving 11 bases between them. Germline V lookup: CDR1 SGHTA, CDR2 FQGNSA.

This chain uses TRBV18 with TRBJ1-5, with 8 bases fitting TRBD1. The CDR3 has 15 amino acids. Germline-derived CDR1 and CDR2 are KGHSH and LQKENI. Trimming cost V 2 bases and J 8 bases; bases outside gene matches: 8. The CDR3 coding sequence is TGTGCCAGCTCACCAAGCAGGGGGCTTCGGGAGCCCCAGCATTTT. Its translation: CASSPSRGLREPQHF.

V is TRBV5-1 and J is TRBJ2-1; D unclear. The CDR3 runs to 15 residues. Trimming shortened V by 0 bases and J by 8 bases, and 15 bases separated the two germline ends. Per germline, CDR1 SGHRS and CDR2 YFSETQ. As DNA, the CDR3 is TGCGCCAGCAGCTTGGAGCCTTTAATCCGAGATGAGCAGTTCTTC. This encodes CASSLEPLIRDEQFF.

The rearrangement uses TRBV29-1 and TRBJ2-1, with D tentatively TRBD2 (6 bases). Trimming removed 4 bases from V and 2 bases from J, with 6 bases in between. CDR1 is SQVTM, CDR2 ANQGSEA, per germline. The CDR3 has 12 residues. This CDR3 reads CSVGLAYNEQFF. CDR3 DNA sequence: TGCAGCGTTGGACTAGCCTACAATGAGCAGTTCTTC.

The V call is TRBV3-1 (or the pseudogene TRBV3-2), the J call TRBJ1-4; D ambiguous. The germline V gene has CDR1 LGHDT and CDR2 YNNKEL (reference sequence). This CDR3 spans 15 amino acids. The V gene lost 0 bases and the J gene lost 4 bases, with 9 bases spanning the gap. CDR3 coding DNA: TGTGCCAGCAGCCAAGAGGGCAGGATTAATGAAAAACTGTTTTTT. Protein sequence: CASSQEGRINEKLFF.

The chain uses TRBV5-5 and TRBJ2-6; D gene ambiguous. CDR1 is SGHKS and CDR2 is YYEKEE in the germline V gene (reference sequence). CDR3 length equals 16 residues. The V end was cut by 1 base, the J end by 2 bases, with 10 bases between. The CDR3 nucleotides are TGTGCCAGCAGCTTGCTTCCTCGAGCTGGGGCCAACGTCCTGACTTTC. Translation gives CASSLLPRAGANVLTF.

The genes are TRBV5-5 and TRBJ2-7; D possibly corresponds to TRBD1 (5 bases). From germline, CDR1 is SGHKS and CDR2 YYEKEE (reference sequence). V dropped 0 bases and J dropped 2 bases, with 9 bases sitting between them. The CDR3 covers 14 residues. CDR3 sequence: CASSLVVGPYEQYV. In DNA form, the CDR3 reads TGTGCCAGCAGCTTGGTAGTGGGGCCCTACGAGCAGTACGTC.

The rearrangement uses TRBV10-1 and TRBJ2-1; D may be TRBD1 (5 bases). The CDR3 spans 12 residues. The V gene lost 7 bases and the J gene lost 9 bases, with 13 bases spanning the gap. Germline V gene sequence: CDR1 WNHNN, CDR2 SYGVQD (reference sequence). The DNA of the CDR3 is TGCGCCAGCACCCGAAGGGGTTGTGAGCAGTTCTTC. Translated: CASTRRGCEQFF.

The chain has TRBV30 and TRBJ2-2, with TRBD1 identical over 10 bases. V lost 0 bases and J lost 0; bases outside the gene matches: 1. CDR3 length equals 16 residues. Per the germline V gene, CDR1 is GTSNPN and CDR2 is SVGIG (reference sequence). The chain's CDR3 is CAWSVGQGANTGELFF. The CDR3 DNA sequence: TGTGCCTGGAGTGTAGGACAGGGGGCGAACACCGGGGAGCTGTTTTTT.

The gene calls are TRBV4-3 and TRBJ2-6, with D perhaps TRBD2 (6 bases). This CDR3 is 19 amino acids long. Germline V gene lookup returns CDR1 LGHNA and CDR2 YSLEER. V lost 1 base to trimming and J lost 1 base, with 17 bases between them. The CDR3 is CASSQVFFGGWSGANVLTF. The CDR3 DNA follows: TGCGCCAGCAGCCAAGTGTTCTTCGGGGGATGGTCTGGGGCCAACGTCCTGACTTTC.

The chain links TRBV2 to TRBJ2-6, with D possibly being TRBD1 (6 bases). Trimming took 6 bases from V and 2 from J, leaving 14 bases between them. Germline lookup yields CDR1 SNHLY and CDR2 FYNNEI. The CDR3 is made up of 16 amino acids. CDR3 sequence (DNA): TGTGCCAGCAGCTCAAACAGGGATCCTGGGGCCAACGTCCTGACTTTC. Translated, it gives CASSSNRDPGANVLTF.

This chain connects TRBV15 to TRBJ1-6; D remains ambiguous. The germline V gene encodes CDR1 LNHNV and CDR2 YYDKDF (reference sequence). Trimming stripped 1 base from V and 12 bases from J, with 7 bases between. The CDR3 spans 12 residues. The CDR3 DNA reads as TGTGCCACCAGCAGAGGCCATGGACCCCTCCACTTT. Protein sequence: CATSRGHGPLHF.

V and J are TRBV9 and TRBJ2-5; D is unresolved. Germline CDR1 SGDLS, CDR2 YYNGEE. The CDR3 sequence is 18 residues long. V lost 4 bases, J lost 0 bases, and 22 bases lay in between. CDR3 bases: TGTGCCAGCAGCCCATCGTCGATGTACGCTGCCAACCAAGAGACCCAGTACTTC. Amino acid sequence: CASSPSSMYAANQETQYF.

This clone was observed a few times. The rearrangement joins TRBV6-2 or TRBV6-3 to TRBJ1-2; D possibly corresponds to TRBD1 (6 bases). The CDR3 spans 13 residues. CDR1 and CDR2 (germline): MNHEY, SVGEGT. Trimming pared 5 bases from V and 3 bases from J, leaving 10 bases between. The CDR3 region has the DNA TGTGCCAGCAGTCCACGGACAGACTATGGCTACACCTTC. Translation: CASSPRTDYGYTF.

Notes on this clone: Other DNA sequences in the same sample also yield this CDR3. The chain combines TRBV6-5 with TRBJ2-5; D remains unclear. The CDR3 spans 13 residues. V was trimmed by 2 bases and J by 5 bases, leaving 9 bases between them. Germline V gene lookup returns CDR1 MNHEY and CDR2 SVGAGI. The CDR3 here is CASSYQGGETQYF. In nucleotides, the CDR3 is TGTGCCAGCAGTTACCAAGGTGGGGAGACCCAGTACTTC.

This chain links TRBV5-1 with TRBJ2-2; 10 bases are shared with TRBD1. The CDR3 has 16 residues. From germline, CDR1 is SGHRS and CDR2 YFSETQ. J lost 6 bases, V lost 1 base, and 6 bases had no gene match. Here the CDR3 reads CASSLTETGGAGELFF. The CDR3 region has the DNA TGCGCCAGCAGCTTGACAGAGACAGGGGGCGCCGGGGAGCTGTTTTTT.

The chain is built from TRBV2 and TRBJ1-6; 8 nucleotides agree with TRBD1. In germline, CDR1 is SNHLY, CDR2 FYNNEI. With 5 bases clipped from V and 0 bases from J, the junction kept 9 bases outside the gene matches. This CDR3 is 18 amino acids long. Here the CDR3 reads CASSPGTGPSSYNSPLHF. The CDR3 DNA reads TGTGCCAGCAGTCCCGGGACAGGCCCAAGCTCCTATAATTCACCCCTCCACTTT. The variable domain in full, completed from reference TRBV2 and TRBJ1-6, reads EPEVTQTPSHQVTQMGQEVILRCVPISNHLYFYWYRQILGQKVEFLVSFYNNEISEKSEIFDDQFSVERPDGSNFTLKIRSTKLEDSAMYFCASSPGTGPSSYNSPLHFGNGTRLTVT.

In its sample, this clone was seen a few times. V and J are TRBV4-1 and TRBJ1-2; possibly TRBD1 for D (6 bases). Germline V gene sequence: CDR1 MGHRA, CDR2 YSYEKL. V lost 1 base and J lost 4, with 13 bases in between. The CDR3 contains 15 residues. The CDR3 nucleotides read TGCGCCAGCAGCCAAGCCCCCAGGGGCCCCTATGGCTACACCTTC. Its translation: CASSQAPRGPYGYTF.